This T cell receptor beta chain is drawn from a study of cytomegalovirus exposure and HLA in healthy donors. From germline, CDR1 is SGDLS and CDR2 YYNGEE. J gave up 2 bases and V 0 bases, and 4 bases lay outside the gene matches. The length of the CDR3 is 15 residues. Notes on this clone: Its matching antigen is unknown.

A multiplex PCR was run with 60 Vbeta primers and 13 Jbeta primers. Sequencing used immunoSEQ multiplex PCR; TCRdb keeps in-frame clones, though not all of them. The sample lists some 180,000 clones, 80% occurring once. Study-wide results and limits: Researchers reported that three CMV-associated chains were confirmed in vitro as CMV antigen-specific. In a later analysis, the majority of CMV-associated beta chains seemingly showed HLA restriction. In a later analysis, TCR beta V- and J-gene trimming was associated with a missense DCLRE1C variant.

Sequencing was carried out using PBMCs. The chain has TRBV9 and TRBJ2-7; the match to TRBD2 covers 8 bases. The TCR sequence derives from a girl between 5 and 17 years old in good health and CMV-seropositive. CDR3 in DNA: TGTGCCAGCAGCGTAGCTCCGGGAGGGACCTACGAGCAGTACTTC. This sequence encodes CASSVAPGGTYEQYF. The full variable domain, rest sourced from reference TRBV9 and TRBJ2-7, is DSGVTQTPKHLITATGQRVTLRCSPRSGDLSVYWYQQSLDQGLQFLIQYYNGEERAKGNILERFSAQQFPDLHSELNLSSLELGDSALYFCASSVAPGGTYEQYFGPGTRLTVT.